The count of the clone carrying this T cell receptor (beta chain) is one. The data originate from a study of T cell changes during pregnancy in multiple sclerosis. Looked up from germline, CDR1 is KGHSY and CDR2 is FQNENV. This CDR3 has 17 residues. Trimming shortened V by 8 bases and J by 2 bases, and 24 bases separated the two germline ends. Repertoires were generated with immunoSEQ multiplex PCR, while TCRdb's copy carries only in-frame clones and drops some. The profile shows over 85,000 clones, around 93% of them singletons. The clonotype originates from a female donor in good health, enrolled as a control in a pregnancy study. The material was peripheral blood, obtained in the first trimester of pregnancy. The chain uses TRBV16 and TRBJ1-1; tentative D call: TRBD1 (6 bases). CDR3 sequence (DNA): TGTGCCAGCGGGATAGTAGTCTTGACAGGAGCCAACACTGAAGCTTTCTTT. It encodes CASGIVVLTGANTEAFF.